This T cell receptor (beta chain) was captured by sequencing in a study of blood T cell repertoires in COVID-19. Study members were between about 18 and 100 years old and lived in around 24 US regions. Donors were grouped by their self-reported clinical history. The V gene's germline CDR1 is SGHVS and CDR2 FNYEAQ. V was shortened by 8 bases and J by 4 bases, with 6 bases between the two germline ends. There are 11 residues in the CDR3. Using immunoSEQ multiplex PCR, the repertoire was profiled, and TCRdb retains in-frame clones only, with some absent. The table records 100,000 to 150,000 clones, roughly 80% of them present only once.

The clonotype was recovered from a man in his forties with acute COVID-19. This chain uses TRBV7-6 with TRBJ1-3; D unclear. The sample comprised PBMCs or T cells enriched from blood (not recorded which). DNA for the CDR3: TGTGCCAGCGAGGGAGGAAACACCATATATTTT. Protein sequence: CASEGGNTIYF.